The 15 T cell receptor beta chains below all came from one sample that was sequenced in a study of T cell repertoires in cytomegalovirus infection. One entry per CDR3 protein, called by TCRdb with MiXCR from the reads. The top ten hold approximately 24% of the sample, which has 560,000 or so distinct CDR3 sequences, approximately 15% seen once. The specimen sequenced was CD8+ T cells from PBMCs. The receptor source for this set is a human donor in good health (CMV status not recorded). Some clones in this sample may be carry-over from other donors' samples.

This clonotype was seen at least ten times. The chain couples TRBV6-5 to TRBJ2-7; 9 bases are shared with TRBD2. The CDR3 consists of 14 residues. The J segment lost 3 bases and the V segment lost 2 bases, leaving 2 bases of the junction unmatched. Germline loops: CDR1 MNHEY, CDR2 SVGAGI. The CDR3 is CASSYGAGGYEQYF. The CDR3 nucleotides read TGTGCCAGCAGTTACGGAGCGGGAGGCTACGAGCAGTACTTC.

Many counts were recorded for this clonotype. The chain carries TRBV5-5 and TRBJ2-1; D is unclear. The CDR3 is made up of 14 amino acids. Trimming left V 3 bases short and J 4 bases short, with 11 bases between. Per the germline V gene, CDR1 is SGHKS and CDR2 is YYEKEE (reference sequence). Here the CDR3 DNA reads TGTGCCAGCAGCTCCGAACATATTTACAATGAGCAGTTCTTC. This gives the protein CASSSEHIYNEQFF. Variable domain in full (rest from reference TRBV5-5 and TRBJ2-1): DAGVTQSPTHLIKTRGQQVTLRCSPISGHKSVSWYQQVLGQGPQFIFQYYEKEERGRGNFPDRFSARQFPNYSSELNVNALLLGDSALYLCASSSEHIYNEQFFGPGTRLTVL.

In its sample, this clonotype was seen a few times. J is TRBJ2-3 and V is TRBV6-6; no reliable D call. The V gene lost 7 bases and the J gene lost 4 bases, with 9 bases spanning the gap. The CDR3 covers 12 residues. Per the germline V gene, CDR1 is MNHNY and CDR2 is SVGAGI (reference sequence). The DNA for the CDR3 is TGTGCCAGCATGGCCATCGCAGATACGCAGTATTTT. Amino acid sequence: CASMAIADTQYF.

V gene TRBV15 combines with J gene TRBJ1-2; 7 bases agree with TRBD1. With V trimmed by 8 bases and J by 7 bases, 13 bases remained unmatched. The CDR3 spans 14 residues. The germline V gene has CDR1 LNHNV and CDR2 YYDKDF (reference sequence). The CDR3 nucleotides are TGTGCCACCGAACTGGACAGGTCAGGGGGTGGCTACACCTTC. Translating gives CATELDRSGGGYTF.

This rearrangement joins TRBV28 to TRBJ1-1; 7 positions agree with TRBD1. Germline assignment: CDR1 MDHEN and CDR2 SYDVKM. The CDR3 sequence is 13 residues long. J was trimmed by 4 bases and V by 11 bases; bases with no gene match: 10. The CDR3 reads CAGATGYSTEAFF. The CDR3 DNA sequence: TGTGCCGGGGCGACAGGGTATAGCACTGAAGCTTTCTTT.

The CDR3 is CASSPLKDSYNEQFF. The DNA for the CDR3 is TGTGCCAGCAGCCCTCTAAAGGACAGCTACAATGAGCAGTTCTTC. The chain is built from TRBV11-2 and TRBJ2-1; the D gene is possibly TRBD1 (6 bases). Germline CDR1 and CDR2: SGHAT and FQNNGV. With 5 bases removed from V and 3 bases from J, the gap between germline ends came to 14 bases. This CDR3 is built from 15 residues. Using reference TRBV11-2 and TRBJ2-1 for the parts outside the CDR3, the full variable domain is EAGVAQSPRYKIIEKRQSVAFWCNPISGHATLYWYQQILGQGPKLLIQFQNNGVVDDSQLPKDRFSAERLKGVDSTLKIQPAKLEDSAVYLCASSPLKDSYNEQFFGPGTRLTVL.

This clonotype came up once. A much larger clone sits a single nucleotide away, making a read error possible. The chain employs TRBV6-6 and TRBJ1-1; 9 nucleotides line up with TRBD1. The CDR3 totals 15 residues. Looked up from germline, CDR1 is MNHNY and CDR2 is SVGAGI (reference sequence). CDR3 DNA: TGTGCCAACAGTTTCTCACAGGGGGCGCGGACTGAAGCTTTCTTT. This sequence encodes CANSFSQGARTEAFF.

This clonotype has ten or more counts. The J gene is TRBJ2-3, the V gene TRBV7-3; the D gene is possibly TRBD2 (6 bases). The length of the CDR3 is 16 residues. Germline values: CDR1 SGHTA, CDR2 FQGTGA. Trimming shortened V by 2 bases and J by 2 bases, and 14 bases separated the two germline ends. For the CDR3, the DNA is TGTGCCAGCAGCTTAGAGCGGGCTAGATACACAGATACGCAGTATTTT. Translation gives CASSLERARYTDTQYF. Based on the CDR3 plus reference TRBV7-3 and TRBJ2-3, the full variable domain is GAGVSQTPSNKVTEKGKYVELRCDPISGHTALYWYRQSLGQGPEFLIYFQGTGAADDSGLPNDRFFAVRPEGSVSTLKIQRTERGDSAVYLCASSLERARYTDTQYFGPGTRLTVL.

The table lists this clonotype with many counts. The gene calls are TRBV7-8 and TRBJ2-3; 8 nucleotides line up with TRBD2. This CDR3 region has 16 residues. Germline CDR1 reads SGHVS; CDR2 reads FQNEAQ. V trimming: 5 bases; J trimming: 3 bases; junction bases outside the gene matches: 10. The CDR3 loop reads CASSPGGGGWTDTQYF. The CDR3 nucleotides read TGTGCCAGCAGCCCCGGGGGGGGTGGGTGGACAGATACGCAGTATTTT.

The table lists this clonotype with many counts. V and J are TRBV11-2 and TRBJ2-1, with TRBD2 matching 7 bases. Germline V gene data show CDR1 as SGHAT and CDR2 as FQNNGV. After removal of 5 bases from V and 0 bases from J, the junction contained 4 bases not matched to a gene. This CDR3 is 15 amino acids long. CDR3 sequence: CASSPTSSSYNEQFF. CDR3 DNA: TGTGCCAGCAGCCCGACTAGCAGCTCCTACAATGAGCAGTTCTTC.

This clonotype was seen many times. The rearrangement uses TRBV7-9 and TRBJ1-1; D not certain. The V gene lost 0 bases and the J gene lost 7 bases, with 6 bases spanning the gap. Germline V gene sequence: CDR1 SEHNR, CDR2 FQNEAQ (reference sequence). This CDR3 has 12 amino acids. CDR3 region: CASSLAVGEAFF. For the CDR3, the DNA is TGTGCCAGCAGCTTAGCGGTTGGTGAAGCTTTCTTT.

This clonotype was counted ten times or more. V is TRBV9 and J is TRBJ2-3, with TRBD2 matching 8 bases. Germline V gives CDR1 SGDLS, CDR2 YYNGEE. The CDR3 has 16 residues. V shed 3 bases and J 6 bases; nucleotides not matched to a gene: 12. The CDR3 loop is CASSAKAGVRIDTQYF. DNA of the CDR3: TGTGCCAGCAGCGCTAAAGCGGGAGTCCGGATTGATACGCAGTATTTT.

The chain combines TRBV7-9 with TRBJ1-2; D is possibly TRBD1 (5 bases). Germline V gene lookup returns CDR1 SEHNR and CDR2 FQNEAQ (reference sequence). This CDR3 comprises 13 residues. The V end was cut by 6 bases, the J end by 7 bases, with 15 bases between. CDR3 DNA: TGTGCCAGCAGAGCTCCTCGGGGGGGTGGCTACACCTTC. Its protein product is CASRAPRGGGYTF.

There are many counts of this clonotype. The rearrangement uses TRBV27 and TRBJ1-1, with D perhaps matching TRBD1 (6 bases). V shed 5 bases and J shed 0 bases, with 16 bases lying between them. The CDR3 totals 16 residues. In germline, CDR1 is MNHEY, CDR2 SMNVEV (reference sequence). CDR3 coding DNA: TGTGCCAGCAGTCTGCGGACAGCAAACATGAACACTGAAGCTTTCTTT. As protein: CASSLRTANMNTEAFF.

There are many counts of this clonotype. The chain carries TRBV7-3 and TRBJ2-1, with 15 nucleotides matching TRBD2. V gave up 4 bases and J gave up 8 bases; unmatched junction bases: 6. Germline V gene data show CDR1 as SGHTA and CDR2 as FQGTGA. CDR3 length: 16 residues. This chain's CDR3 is CASSSGLAGGMDEQFF. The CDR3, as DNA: TGTGCCAGCAGCTCCGGACTAGCGGGAGGGATGGATGAGCAGTTCTTC.